This T cell receptor beta chain appears in the sequencing data of a study of T cell changes during pregnancy in multiple sclerosis. Germline CDR1 and CDR2: LGHNA and YSLEER. This CDR3 is 15 amino acids long. The V and J ends lost 1 base and 2 bases respectively, with 11 bases between them. Profiling relied on immunoSEQ multiplex PCR, and the TCRdb table lists in-frame clones only, not all of them. The data hold 30,000 or so clones, with roughly nine tenths observed a single time. This rearrangement joins TRBV4-3 to TRBJ1-2; D is ambiguous. This specimen consisted of CD8+ T cells from peripheral blood mononuclear cells, obtained in the second trimester of pregnancy. The TCR comes from a female donor in good health, enrolled as a control in a pregnancy study. The CDR3 DNA follows: TGCGCCAGCAGCCAAGTCGGGGTGGTGAACTATGGCTACACCTTC. The encoded protein is CASSQVGVVNYGYTF.